This entry concerns a single TCR beta chain. The treatment denotes: preoperative locoregional IRX-2 cytokine immunotherapy. Preoperative locoregional IRX-2 cytokine immunotherapy was tested in the phase Ib source study. Trimming cost V 1 base and J 1 base, with 12 bases left between them. This CDR3 spans 16 amino acids. The V gene's germline CDR1 is SGHNT and CDR2 YENEEA. The data derive from a study of preoperative IRX-2 immunotherapy in early breast cancer. The table came from immunoSEQ multiplex PCR; TCRdb's copy has only in-frame clones and leaves some out. This table holds under 35,000 clones, 82% found once.

Sample collection occurred from a patient treated with IRX-2 immunotherapy. The clonotype comes from a human donor with breast cancer. The gene calls are TRBV11-3 and TRBJ2-3; D remains unclear. This CDR3 is CASSLGVSWGTDTQYF. In nucleotides, the CDR3 is TGTGCCAGCAGCTTAGGTGTTAGTTGGGGCACAGATACGCAGTATTTT.